The 20 T cell receptor beta chains given below trace back to one sample, sequenced in a study of blood T cell repertoires in COVID-19. TCRdb keeps only in-frame clones here, not all; method: immunoSEQ multiplex PCR. This table holds 68,000 or so clones, roughly 90% found once. Sequencing input: peripheral blood. These receptors all stem from a man younger than 45 with acute or convalescent COVID-19.

V is TRBV5-1 and J is TRBJ2-1, with 11 bases aligning to TRBD2. V gave up 0 bases and J gave up 4 bases; unmatched junction bases: 3. The CDR3 spans 16 residues. CDR1 and CDR2 (germline): SGHRS, YFSETQ. This CDR3 is CASSLAPSGRYNEQFF. In DNA form, the CDR3 reads TGCGCCAGCAGCTTGGCTCCTAGCGGGAGGTACAATGAGCAGTTCTTC.

The chain is built from TRBV10-1 and TRBJ2-2; 7 bases are a match to TRBD2. This CDR3 has 17 amino acids. Per germline, CDR1 WNHNN and CDR2 SYGVQD (reference sequence). V was pared by 3 bases and J by 6 bases, with 13 bases of the junction left unmatched. The CDR3 region has the DNA TGCGCCAGCAGTGAAATAGGGACTAAGGCCACCCCCGGGGAGCTGTTTTTT. Its translation is CASSEIGTKATPGELFF.

CDR3 nucleotides: TGTGCCACCCTAGCACAGGGACCCTACGAGCAGTACTTC. Translated: CATLAQGPYEQYF. V usage is TRBV6-5 and J usage is TRBJ2-7, with D possibly TRBD1 on 6 matching bases. Trimming stripped 10 bases from V and 2 bases from J, with 15 bases between. CDR3 length: 13 residues. CDR1 and CDR2 (germline): MNHEY, SVGAGI.

This chain links TRBV27 with TRBJ2-3; perhaps TRBD1 as D (5 bases). The CDR3 has 16 residues. CDR1 and CDR2 from the germline V gene are MNHEY and SMNVEV (reference sequence). V was clipped by 6 bases and J by 3 bases, with 19 bases between them. CDR3 protein: CASSQKGPRGTDTQYF. CDR3 in DNA: TGTGCCAGCAGCCAAAAAGGGCCTAGGGGTACAGATACGCAGTATTTT.

This clone was recorded a few times. This chain connects TRBV9 to TRBJ1-6, with TRBD1 matching 8 bases. V trimming: 0 bases; J trimming: 7 bases; junction bases outside the gene matches: 0. The CDR3 loop spans 14 amino acids. The germline CDR1 and CDR2 sequences are SGDLS and YYNGEE. The CDR3 DNA sequence: TGTGCCAGCAGCGTAGCAGGGGGCAATTCACCCCTCCACTTT. This encodes CASSVAGGNSPLHF. Filled out from reference TRBV9 and TRBJ1-6, the complete variable domain reads DSGVTQTPKHLITATGQRVTLRCSPRSGDLSVYWYQQSLDQGLQFLIQYYNGEERAKGNILERFSAQQFPDLHSELNLSSLELGDSALYFCASSVAGGNSPLHFGNGTRLTVT.

The gene calls are TRBV30 and TRBJ2-2; 11 bases fit TRBD1. In germline, CDR1 is GTSNPN, CDR2 SVGIG (reference sequence). Trimming at V came to 5 bases and at J to 3 bases, leaving 2 bases not matched to a gene. The CDR3 totals 14 residues. The CDR3 protein is CAWGTGGYTGELFF. CDR3 DNA sequence: TGTGCCTGGGGGACAGGGGGTTACACCGGGGAGCTGTTTTTT.

The genes are TRBV4-3 and TRBJ2-2, with unresolved D. In germline, CDR1 is LGHNA, CDR2 YSLEER. CDR3 length equals 15 residues. With 0 bases removed from V and 7 bases from J, the gap between germline ends came to 12 bases. In DNA, the CDR3 is TGCGCCAGCAGCCAAGATAGGCTAGTCGGCGGGGAGCTGTTTTTT. Protein sequence: CASSQDRLVGGELFF.

V usage is TRBV7-9 and J usage is TRBJ1-5; tentatively, D is TRBD1 (5 bases). Germline CDR1 and CDR2: SEHNR and FQNEAQ (reference sequence). There are 14 residues in the CDR3. V was cut by 2 bases and J by 5 bases, with 10 bases left in between. DNA of the CDR3: TGTGCCAGCAGCTTATCGGGGGAGCATCAGCCCCAGCATTTT. Translated: CASSLSGEHQPQHF.

This clone was observed a single time. The chain is built from TRBV28 and TRBJ2-4, with 8 positions matching TRBD2. V dropped 5 bases and J dropped 7; count of bases not matched to a gene: 13. CDR1 is MDHEN and CDR2 is SYDVKM in the germline V gene. The CDR3 consists of 16 residues. CDR3 in amino acids: CASSPFSGIHENIQYF. DNA of the CDR3: TGTGCCAGCAGTCCGTTTAGCGGGATACATGAGAACATTCAGTACTTC.

The J gene is TRBJ1-6, the V gene TRBV3-1 (or the pseudogene TRBV3-2); 8 nucleotides align to TRBD1. CDR1 is LGHDT, CDR2 YNNKEL, per germline (reference sequence). The CDR3 consists of 14 residues. J was trimmed by 9 bases and V by 4 bases; bases with no gene match: 5. The CDR3 nucleotides read TGTGCCAGCAGCCCTCAGGGGGCGGTTTCACCCCTCCACTTT. This encodes CASSPQGAVSPLHF.

CDR3 bases: TGTGCCAGCAGCCCCCTGGGTAGCGGGAGGGCCGACTACGAGCAGTACTTC. Amino acids: CASSPLGSGRADYEQYF. V is TRBV3-1 (or the pseudogene TRBV3-2) and J is TRBJ2-7; the match to TRBD2 covers 11 bases. CDR1 LGHDT and CDR2 YNNKEL come from the germline V gene (reference sequence). After removal of 4 bases from V and 3 bases from J, the junction contained 11 bases not matched to a gene. This CDR3 is built from 17 residues.

V usage is TRBV27 and J usage is TRBJ2-3; 7 nucleotides line up with TRBD2. CDR1 MNHEY and CDR2 SMNVEV come from the germline V gene (reference sequence). V trimming: 4 bases; J trimming: 2 bases; junction bases outside the gene matches: 6. The CDR3 extends over 15 amino acids. The CDR3 DNA reads TGTGCCAGCAGTTGGCAGCGGGATTACACAGATACGCAGTATTTT. It specifies CASSWQRDYTDTQYF.

The table lists this clone with many counts. CDR3 protein: CAISESGGTDTQYF. The CDR3 nucleotides are TGTGCCATCAGTGAGTCAGGGGGCACAGATACGCAGTATTTT. The chain carries TRBV10-3 and TRBJ2-3; D is perhaps TRBD1 (5 bases). Germline lookup yields CDR1 ENHRY and CDR2 SYGVKD. Trimming cost V 0 bases and J 1 base, with 5 bases left between them. This CDR3 is built from 14 residues.

In its sample, this clone was seen once. The chain is built from TRBV4-1 and TRBJ2-7; possible D gene TRBD1, 6 bases. Trimming removed 0 bases from V and 2 bases from J, with 8 bases in between. The CDR3 spans 14 residues. The germline V gene has CDR1 MGHRA and CDR2 YSYEKL. CDR3 coding DNA: TGCGCCAGCAGCCAAGATCGGACAGCCTACGAGCAGTACTTC. This translates into CASSQDRTAYEQYF.

The V call is TRBV3-1 (or the pseudogene TRBV3-2), the J call TRBJ2-2; 8 bases agree with TRBD2. V shed 3 bases and J 4 bases; nucleotides not matched to a gene: 7. CDR1 and CDR2 (germline): LGHDT, YNNKEL (reference sequence). This CDR3 is built from 16 residues. DNA for the CDR3: TGTGCCAGCAGCCACTCAGCGGGAGTCGGCACCGGGGAGCTGTTTTTT. Amino acid sequence: CASSHSAGVGTGELFF.

The rearrangement joins TRBV28 to TRBJ1-5, with D unresolved. The CDR3 is 16 amino acids. Trimming pared 3 bases from V and 7 bases from J, leaving 19 bases between. The V gene's germline CDR1 is MDHEN and CDR2 SYDVKM. The CDR3 region has the DNA TGTGCCAGCAGTTTGGGTGGCGGTTGGTCGATCCAGCCCCAGCATTTT. Protein: CASSLGGGWSIQPQHF.

This clone was seen a few times. This chain connects TRBV3-1 (or the pseudogene TRBV3-2) to TRBJ1-2; 7 bases map to TRBD1. Germline lookup yields CDR1 LGHDT and CDR2 YNNKEL (reference sequence). J gave up 5 bases and V 4 bases, and 13 bases lay outside the gene matches. CDR3 length: 16 amino acids. The CDR3 protein is CASSLPLPGQTYGYTF. The CDR3, as DNA: TGTGCCAGCAGCCTACCCCTACCGGGACAGACTTATGGCTACACCTTC.

The V call is TRBV2, the J call TRBJ1-2; 7 bases match TRBD1. CDR1 and CDR2 from the germline V gene are SNHLY and FYNNEI. The CDR3 loop spans 14 amino acids. The V segment lost 10 bases and the J segment 1 base; nucleotides outside the gene matches: 9. The CDR3 here is CATVRTGDNYGYTF. CDR3 DNA: TGTGCCACAGTACGGACAGGCGATAACTATGGCTACACCTTC.

CDR3 DNA: TGTGCCAGCAGTGAGGTAGCCTACCCAACGGTCGGGGAGCTGTTTTTT. Amino acids: CASSEVAYPTVGELFF. The J gene is TRBJ2-2, the V gene TRBV2; D is unclear. The CDR3 is 16 residues long. V lost 3 bases and J 7 bases, leaving 18 bases between the germline ends. Germline V lookup: CDR1 SNHLY, CDR2 FYNNEI.

This chain connects TRBV20-1 to TRBJ2-5, with D possibly TRBD2 on 5 matching bases. Germline loops: CDR1 DFQATT, CDR2 SNEGSKA (reference sequence). Trimming shortened V by 3 bases and J by 7 bases, and 18 bases separated the two germline ends. This CDR3 is built from 14 residues. CDR3: CSASVTVPRGTQYF. As DNA, the CDR3 is TGCAGTGCTAGTGTAACAGTGCCTCGGGGGACCCAGTACTTC.